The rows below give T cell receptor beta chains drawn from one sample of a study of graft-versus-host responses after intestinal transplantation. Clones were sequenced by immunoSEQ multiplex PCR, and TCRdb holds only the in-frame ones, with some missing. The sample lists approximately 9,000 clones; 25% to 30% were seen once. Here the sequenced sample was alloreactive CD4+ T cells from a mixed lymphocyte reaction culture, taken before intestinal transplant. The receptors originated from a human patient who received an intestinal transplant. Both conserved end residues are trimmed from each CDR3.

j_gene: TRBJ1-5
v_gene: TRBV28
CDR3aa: ASSFGRRNQPQH

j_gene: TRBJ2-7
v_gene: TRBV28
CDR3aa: ASNPGGRVYEQY

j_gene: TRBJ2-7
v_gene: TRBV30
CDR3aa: AWTRGGEQY

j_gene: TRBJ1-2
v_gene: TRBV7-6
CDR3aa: ASSCPCESRKNYGYT

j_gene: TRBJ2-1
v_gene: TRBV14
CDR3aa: ASSHTWGNEQF

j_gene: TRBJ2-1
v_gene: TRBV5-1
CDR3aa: ASTTIDNDQF

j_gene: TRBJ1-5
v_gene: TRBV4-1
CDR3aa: ASSQFGQGHQPQH

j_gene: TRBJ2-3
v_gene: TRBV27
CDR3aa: ASRPAELTDTQY

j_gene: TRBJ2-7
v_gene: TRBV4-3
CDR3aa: ASSLTELGDEQY

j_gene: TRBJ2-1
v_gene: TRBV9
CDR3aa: ASSVDAGVNEQF

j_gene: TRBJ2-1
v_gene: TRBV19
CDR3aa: ASSILAENNEQF

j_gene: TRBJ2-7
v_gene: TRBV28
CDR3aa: ASSLVWLAGRAYHEQY

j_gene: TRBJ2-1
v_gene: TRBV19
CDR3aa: ASSIWGYLSYNEQF

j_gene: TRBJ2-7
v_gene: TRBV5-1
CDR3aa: ASSLAQTGGFHEQY

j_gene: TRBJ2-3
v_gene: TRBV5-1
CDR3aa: ASGQGLAESTDTQY

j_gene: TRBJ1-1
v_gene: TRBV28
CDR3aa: ASSLGGNTEAF

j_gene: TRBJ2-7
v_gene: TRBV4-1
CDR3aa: ASSQGPRDGYEQY

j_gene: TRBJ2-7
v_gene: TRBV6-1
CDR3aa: ASSFYAGSYEQY

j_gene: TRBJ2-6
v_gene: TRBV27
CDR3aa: ASSLYSGANVLT

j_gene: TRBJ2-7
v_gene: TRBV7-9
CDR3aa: ASSLSLPYEQY

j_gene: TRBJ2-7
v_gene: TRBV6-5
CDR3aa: ASRPLAGVTEQY

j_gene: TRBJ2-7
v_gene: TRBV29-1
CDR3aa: SVALAGGPYEQY

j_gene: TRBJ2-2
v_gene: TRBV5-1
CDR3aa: ASSYWDSPNTGELF

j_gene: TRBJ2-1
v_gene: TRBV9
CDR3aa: ASSDQSGRKF

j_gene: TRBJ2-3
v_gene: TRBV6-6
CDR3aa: ASREGWMADTQY

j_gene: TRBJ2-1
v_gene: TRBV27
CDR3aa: ASSLSTPTYNEQF

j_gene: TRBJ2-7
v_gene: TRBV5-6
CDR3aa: ASNPLDSYEQY

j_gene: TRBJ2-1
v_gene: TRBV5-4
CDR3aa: ASSHRQVNEQF

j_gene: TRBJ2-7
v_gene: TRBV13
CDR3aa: ASSQDFGVSYEQY

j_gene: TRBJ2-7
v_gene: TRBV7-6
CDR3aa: ASSLDVSYEQY

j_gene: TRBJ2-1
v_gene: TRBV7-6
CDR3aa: ASSLATRPGGNEQF

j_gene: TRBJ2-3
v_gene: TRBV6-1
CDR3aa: ASSEYNFVASLVLAGTDTQY

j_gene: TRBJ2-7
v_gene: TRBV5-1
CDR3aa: ASSLSPSYEQY

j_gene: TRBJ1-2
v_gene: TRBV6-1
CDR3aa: ASSDSPYYGYT

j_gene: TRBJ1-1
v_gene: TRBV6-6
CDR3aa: ASSYLGTEAF

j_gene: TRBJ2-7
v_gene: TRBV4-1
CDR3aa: ASSWTSADTYEQY

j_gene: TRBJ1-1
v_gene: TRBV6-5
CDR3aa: ASSYGGPTEAF

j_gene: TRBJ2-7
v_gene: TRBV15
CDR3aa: ATEGGRTGGEQY

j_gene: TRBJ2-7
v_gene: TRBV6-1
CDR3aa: ASSPTGYHEQY

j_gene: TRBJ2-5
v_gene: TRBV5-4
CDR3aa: ASSLGAGQETQY

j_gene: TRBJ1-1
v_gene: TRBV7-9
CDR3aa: ASSLGQGETEAF

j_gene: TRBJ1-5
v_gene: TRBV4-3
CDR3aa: ASSLLQVSQPQH

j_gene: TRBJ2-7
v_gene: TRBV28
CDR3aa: ASSIAGVPYEQY

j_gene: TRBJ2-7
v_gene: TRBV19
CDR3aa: ASTATGAYEQY

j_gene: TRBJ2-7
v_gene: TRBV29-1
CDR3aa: SVEGDRETYEQY

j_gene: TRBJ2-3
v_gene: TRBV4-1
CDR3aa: ASSQAGLAGTDTQY

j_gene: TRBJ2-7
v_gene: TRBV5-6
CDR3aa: ASSYSGSNEQY

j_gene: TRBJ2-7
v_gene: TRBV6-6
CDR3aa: ASSPRGDADEQY

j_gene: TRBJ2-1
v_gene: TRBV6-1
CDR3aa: ATTGTSGNEQF

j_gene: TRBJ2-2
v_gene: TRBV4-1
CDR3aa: ASSQGPLEGTGELF

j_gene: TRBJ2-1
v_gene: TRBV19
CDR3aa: ASGSSYNEQF

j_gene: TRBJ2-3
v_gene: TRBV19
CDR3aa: ASSIEGLAGGPTDTQY

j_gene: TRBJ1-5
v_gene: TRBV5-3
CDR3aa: ARTPGMRLPPQNQPQH

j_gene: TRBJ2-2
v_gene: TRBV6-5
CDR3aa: ASTPRVLQTGELF

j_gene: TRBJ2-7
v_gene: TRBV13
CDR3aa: ASSPAPGRSYEQY

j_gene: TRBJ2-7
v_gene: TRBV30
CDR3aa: AWSIATYEQY

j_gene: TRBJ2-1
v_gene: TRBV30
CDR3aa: AWSVPYNEQF

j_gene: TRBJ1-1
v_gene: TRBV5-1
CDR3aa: ASSPLSGVTEAF

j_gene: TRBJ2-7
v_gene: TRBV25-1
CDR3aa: ASSELWSDRLPTCEQY